This is a list of T cell receptor beta chains from one sample in a study of vaccination effects on CD4 cells after COVID-19. For these receptors, no antigen is known. TCRdb keeps only in-frame clones here, not all; method: immunoSEQ multiplex PCR. The sample holds about 40,000 clones, 55% to 80% seen once. Sequencing used CD4+ T cells from PBMCs cultured without peptide, obtained after COVID-19 vaccination. Source of these receptors: a human donor who received a COVID-19 vaccine. Both conserved end residues are part of each CDR3. Each record gives: J gene, D gene, clone size, V gene, CDR3 protein, CDR3 DNA. D genes are given only for firm matches. Expanded clones are given a class, and other clones once, few, many or no size at all.

j_gene: TRBJ1-2; d_gene: -; abundance: -; v_gene: TRBV7-9; CDR3aa: CASSLWGDLEYYTF; CDR3nt: TGTGCCAGCAGCTTATGGGGGGACTTGGAGTACTACACCTTC
j_gene: TRBJ2-7; d_gene: -; abundance: -; v_gene: TRBV29-1; CDR3aa: CSVDDRGIGGHYEQYF; CDR3nt: TGCAGCGTTGACGACCGGGGCATCGGGGGCCACTACGAGCAGTACTTC
j_gene: TRBJ1-2; d_gene: -; abundance: -; v_gene: TRBV3-1/TRBV3-2; CDR3aa: CASKKGEANYGYTF; CDR3nt: TGTGCCAGCAAGAAGGGCGAGGCTAACTATGGCTACACCTTC
j_gene: TRBJ2-1; d_gene: -; abundance: -; v_gene: TRBV6-5; CDR3aa: CASSSDGIYNEQFF; CDR3nt: TGTGCCAGCAGTTCGGACGGAATATACAATGAGCAGTTCTTC
j_gene: TRBJ2-7; d_gene: -; abundance: -; v_gene: TRBV23-1; CDR3aa: CASSPPESHWRYEQYF; CDR3nt: TGCGCCAGCAGTCCCCCCGAGAGCCACTGGCGCTACGAGCAGTACTTC
j_gene: TRBJ1-4; d_gene: -; abundance: -; v_gene: TRBV5-1; CDR3aa: CASSIRGPAEGEKLFF; CDR3nt: TGCGCCAGCAGCATACGTGGCCCCGCCGAGGGAGAAAAACTGTTTTTT
j_gene: TRBJ1-6; d_gene: -; abundance: few; v_gene: TRBV6-5; CDR3aa: CASSYSAQVRNSPLHF; CDR3nt: TGTGCCAGCAGTTACTCGGCCCAGGTCCGCAATTCACCCCTCCACTTT
j_gene: TRBJ2-7; d_gene: -; abundance: once; v_gene: TRBV5-1; CDR3aa: CASTPTGDSYEQYF; CDR3nt: TGCGCCAGCACCCCGACGGGAGACTCCTACGAGCAGTACTTC
j_gene: TRBJ1-1; d_gene: -; abundance: few; v_gene: TRBV6-2/TRBV6-3; CDR3aa: CASSPGTLHRVGTEAFF; CDR3nt: TGTGCCAGCAGTCCCGGGACGCTCCACAGGGTGGGCACTGAAGCTTTCTTT
j_gene: TRBJ1-1; d_gene: -; abundance: -; v_gene: TRBV19; CDR3aa: CASTATDERGEAFF; CDR3nt: TGTGCCAGTACCGCGACAGACGAAAGGGGTGAAGCTTTCTTT
j_gene: TRBJ2-7; d_gene: TRBD2; abundance: -; v_gene: TRBV29-1; CDR3aa: CSVRTGTSYSVGGYEQYF; CDR3nt: TGCAGCGTGAGGACGGGGACTAGCTACTCCGTCGGCGGCTACGAGCAGTACTTC
j_gene: TRBJ1-2; d_gene: TRBD1; abundance: -; v_gene: TRBV5-1; CDR3aa: CASSTGQGVVSTYGYTF; CDR3nt: TGCGCCAGCAGCACGGGACAGGGTGTAGTTTCAACCTATGGCTACACCTTC
j_gene: TRBJ1-3; d_gene: -; abundance: -; v_gene: TRBV4-1; CDR3aa: CASSQETGFLLSGNTIYF; CDR3nt: TGCGCCAGCAGCCAGGAAACGGGGTTCCTTCTATCCGGAAACACCATATATTTT
j_gene: TRBJ2-1; d_gene: TRBD1; abundance: -; v_gene: TRBV13; CDR3aa: CASSSGDRGGDEQFF; CDR3nt: TGTGCCAGCAGCTCCGGGGACAGGGGCGGAGATGAGCAGTTCTTC
j_gene: TRBJ2-2; d_gene: -; abundance: -; v_gene: TRBV12-2; CDR3aa: CASRLAPTGAFTGELFF; CDR3nt: TGTGCAAGTCGCTTAGCCCCGACAGGGGCCTTCACCGGGGAGCTGTTTTTT
j_gene: TRBJ1-2; d_gene: TRBD1; abundance: -; v_gene: TRBV5-6; CDR3aa: CASTPQGAIEGYTF; CDR3nt: TGTGCCAGCACCCCCCAGGGGGCAATTGAGGGCTACACCTTC
j_gene: TRBJ1-5; d_gene: TRBD1; abundance: few; v_gene: TRBV10-3; CDR3aa: CAISDQAGGGQPQHF; CDR3nt: TGTGCCATCAGTGATCAGGCAGGGGGCGGGCAGCCCCAGCATTTT
j_gene: TRBJ1-1; d_gene: -; abundance: -; v_gene: TRBV27; CDR3aa: CASRGPGGTEAFF; CDR3nt: TGTGCCAGCAGGGGGCCCGGGGGGACTGAAGCTTTCTTT
j_gene: TRBJ1-1; d_gene: TRBD1; abundance: -; v_gene: TRBV7-9; CDR3aa: CASSLSGTGGKMNTEAFF; CDR3nt: TGTGCCAGCAGCTTATCCGGGACAGGGGGCAAAATGAACACTGAAGCTTTCTTT
j_gene: TRBJ2-1; d_gene: TRBD2; abundance: -; v_gene: TRBV9; CDR3aa: CASSVVGGRRAVEQFF; CDR3nt: TGTGCCAGCAGCGTAGTGGGCGGGAGAAGAGCCGTTGAGCAGTTCTTC
j_gene: TRBJ1-5; d_gene: -; abundance: few; v_gene: TRBV6-6; CDR3aa: CASTLTENQPQHF; CDR3nt: TGTGCCAGCACCTTAACAGAAAATCAGCCCCAGCATTTT
j_gene: TRBJ2-5; d_gene: TRBD1; abundance: -; v_gene: TRBV5-4; CDR3aa: CASRTGTGFQETQYF; CDR3nt: TGTGCCAGCAGGACCGGGACAGGCTTCCAAGAGACCCAGTACTTC
j_gene: TRBJ2-2; d_gene: -; abundance: -; v_gene: TRBV6-1; CDR3aa: CASSEMGAGELFF; CDR3nt: TGTGCCAGCAGTGAAATGGGGGCCGGGGAGCTGTTTTTT
j_gene: TRBJ2-2; d_gene: TRBD1; abundance: -; v_gene: TRBV10-3; CDR3aa: CATRKTGGSTSGELFF; CDR3nt: TGTGCCACCAGGAAGACAGGGGGATCGACATCCGGGGAGCTGTTTTTT
j_gene: TRBJ1-2; d_gene: -; abundance: -; v_gene: TRBV30; CDR3aa: CAWSPLGLANYGYTF; CDR3nt: TGTGCCTGGAGTCCCCTAGGTTTAGCTAACTATGGCTACACCTTC
j_gene: TRBJ2-7; d_gene: -; abundance: few; v_gene: TRBV6-2/TRBV6-3; CDR3aa: CASSSPRSGSYEQYF; CDR3nt: TGTGCCAGCAGTTCCCCTAGGAGCGGCTCCTACGAGCAGTACTTC
j_gene: TRBJ1-1; d_gene: -; abundance: -; v_gene: TRBV12-3/TRBV12-4; CDR3aa: CASSPVWGGEAFF; CDR3nt: TGTGCCAGCAGTCCCGTGTGGGGGGGAGAAGCTTTCTTT
j_gene: TRBJ1-5; d_gene: -; abundance: -; v_gene: TRBV20-1; CDR3aa: CSASSMGETSQPQHF; CDR3nt: TGCAGTGCTAGTTCCATGGGGGAAACGAGTCAGCCCCAGCATTTT
j_gene: TRBJ1-5; d_gene: TRBD1; abundance: -; v_gene: TRBV6-1; CDR3aa: CASSESPGTGAQPQHF; CDR3nt: TGTGCCAGCAGTGAATCTCCAGGGACAGGGGCTCAGCCCCAGCATTTT
j_gene: TRBJ2-1; d_gene: -; abundance: -; v_gene: TRBV20-1; CDR3aa: CSASETSGHNEQFF; CDR3nt: TGCAGTGCTAGTGAGACGAGCGGACACAATGAGCAGTTCTTC
j_gene: TRBJ1-2; d_gene: -; abundance: few; v_gene: TRBV21-1; CDR3aa: CASRTQDSYGYTF; CDR3nt: TGTGCCAGCAGGACACAGGACAGCTATGGCTACACCTTC
j_gene: TRBJ1-2; d_gene: TRBD1; abundance: -; v_gene: TRBV29-1; CDR3aa: CSVDRDSYGYTF; CDR3nt: TGCAGCGTAGATAGGGACAGCTATGGCTACACCTTC
j_gene: TRBJ1-4; d_gene: TRBD1; abundance: few; v_gene: TRBV3-1/TRBV3-2; CDR3aa: CASSQVGFGTANEKLFF; CDR3nt: TGTGCCAGCAGCCAAGTGGGATTTGGGACAGCAAATGAAAAACTGTTTTTT
j_gene: TRBJ1-1; d_gene: TRBD1; abundance: -; v_gene: TRBV4-1; CDR3aa: CASSQGQGGMNTEAFF; CDR3nt: TGCGCCAGCAGCCAAGGACAGGGGGGGATGAACACTGAAGCTTTCTTT
j_gene: TRBJ2-1; d_gene: TRBD2; abundance: -; v_gene: TRBV5-6; CDR3aa: CASSFKGLAGSSYNEQFF; CDR3nt: TGTGCCAGCAGCTTTAAGGGTTTAGCGGGATCTTCCTACAATGAGCAGTTCTTC
j_gene: TRBJ2-1; d_gene: -; abundance: -; v_gene: TRBV11-3; CDR3aa: CASSPYSPSSYNEQFF; CDR3nt: TGTGCCAGCAGCCCATACTCACCGAGCTCCTACAATGAGCAGTTCTTC
j_gene: TRBJ2-1; d_gene: -; abundance: -; v_gene: TRBV12-3/TRBV12-4; CDR3aa: CASSLSGYNEQFF; CDR3nt: TGTGCCAGCAGTTTATCGGGGTACAATGAGCAGTTCTTC
j_gene: TRBJ1-4; d_gene: -; abundance: many; v_gene: TRBV3-1/TRBV3-2; CDR3aa: CASSQTSQGNEKLFF; CDR3nt: TGTGCCAGCAGCCAAACAAGTCAGGGTAATGAAAAACTGTTTTTT
j_gene: TRBJ2-1; d_gene: TRBD2; abundance: -; v_gene: TRBV3-1/TRBV3-2; CDR3aa: CASSHLAGGNEQFF; CDR3nt: TGTGCCAGCAGCCACCTAGCGGGAGGGAATGAGCAGTTCTTC
j_gene: TRBJ2-3; d_gene: -; abundance: once; v_gene: TRBV5-1; CDR3aa: CASSLGNEFSTDTQYF; CDR3nt: TGCGCCAGCAGCTTGGGCAACGAGTTTAGCACAGATACGCAGTATTTT
j_gene: TRBJ2-3; d_gene: -; abundance: -; v_gene: TRBV5-1; CDR3aa: CASSYTLGDTQYF; CDR3nt: TGCGCCAGCAGTTATACGTTGGGGGATACGCAGTATTTT
j_gene: TRBJ1-5; d_gene: -; abundance: few; v_gene: TRBV2; CDR3aa: CASSEALHGGQPQHF; CDR3nt: TGTGCCAGCAGTGAAGCGCTTCACGGGGGTCAGCCCCAGCATTTT
j_gene: TRBJ1-3; d_gene: TRBD1; abundance: -; v_gene: TRBV10-2; CDR3aa: CASSQGAGNTIYF; CDR3nt: TGCGCCAGCAGTCAGGGGGCTGGAAACACCATATATTTT
j_gene: TRBJ1-2; d_gene: -; abundance: -; v_gene: TRBV27; CDR3aa: CASSLIGPYGYTF; CDR3nt: TGTGCCAGCAGTTTAATCGGACCCTATGGCTACACCTTC
j_gene: TRBJ2-7; d_gene: TRBD2; abundance: few; v_gene: TRBV10-3; CDR3aa: CAISSAGGTYEQYF; CDR3nt: TGTGCCATCAGTTCAGCGGGAGGCACCTACGAGCAGTACTTC
j_gene: TRBJ1-4; d_gene: TRBD1; abundance: -; v_gene: TRBV6-6; CDR3aa: CASSYPRTGSNEKLFF; CDR3nt: TGTGCCAGCAGTTACCCGAGGACAGGGAGTAATGAAAAACTGTTTTTT
j_gene: TRBJ2-7; d_gene: -; abundance: -; v_gene: TRBV13; CDR3aa: CASSFLTAGQYF; CDR3nt: TGTGCCAGCAGCTTTTTGACAGCGGGGCAGTACTTC
j_gene: TRBJ2-4; d_gene: -; abundance: -; v_gene: TRBV19; CDR3aa: CASRLGALAKNIQYF; CDR3nt: TGTGCCAGCCGGCTAGGAGCCCTAGCCAAAAACATTCAGTACTTC
j_gene: TRBJ2-4; d_gene: TRBD2; abundance: -; v_gene: TRBV11-2; CDR3aa: CASSLSGTSFVKNIQYF; CDR3nt: TGTGCCAGCAGCTTATCCGGGACTAGCTTTGTTAAAAACATTCAGTACTTC
j_gene: TRBJ1-2; d_gene: TRBD1; abundance: -; v_gene: TRBV23-1; CDR3aa: CASSYRSRDRVWGYTF; CDR3nt: TGCGCCAGCAGTTACCGAAGCCGGGACAGGGTCTGGGGCTACACCTTC
j_gene: TRBJ1-2; d_gene: -; abundance: -; v_gene: TRBV7-9; CDR3aa: CASSPTGNYGYTF; CDR3nt: TGTGCCAGCAGCCCGACCGGGAACTATGGCTACACCTTC
j_gene: TRBJ1-2; d_gene: -; abundance: -; v_gene: TRBV29-1; CDR3aa: CSVEGFKAGKDHGYTF; CDR3nt: TGCAGCGTTGAAGGTTTTAAAGCAGGGAAGGATCATGGCTACACCTTC
j_gene: TRBJ2-3; d_gene: -; abundance: -; v_gene: TRBV6-5; CDR3aa: CASNPAGPDTQYF; CDR3nt: TGTGCCAGCAATCCCGCCGGGCCAGATACGCAGTATTTT
j_gene: TRBJ2-1; d_gene: TRBD1; abundance: -; v_gene: TRBV11-2; CDR3aa: CASSLSSGGDYNEQFF; CDR3nt: TGTGCCAGCAGCTTGTCCTCAGGGGGCGACTACAATGAGCAGTTCTTC
j_gene: TRBJ1-2; d_gene: -; abundance: -; v_gene: TRBV14; CDR3aa: CASSPTARADGYTF; CDR3nt: TGTGCCAGCAGCCCTACCGCCAGGGCCGATGGCTACACCTTC